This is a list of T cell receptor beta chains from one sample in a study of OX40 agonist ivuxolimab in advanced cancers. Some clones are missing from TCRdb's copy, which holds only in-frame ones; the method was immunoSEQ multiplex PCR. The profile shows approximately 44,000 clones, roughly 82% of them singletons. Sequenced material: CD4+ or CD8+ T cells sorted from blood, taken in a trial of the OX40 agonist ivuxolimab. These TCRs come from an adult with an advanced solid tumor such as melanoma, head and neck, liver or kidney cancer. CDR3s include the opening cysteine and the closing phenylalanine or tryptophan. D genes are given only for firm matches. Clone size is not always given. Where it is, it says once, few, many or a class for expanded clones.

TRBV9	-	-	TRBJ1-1	TGTGCCAGCAGCGTAGGTGAGGGCGGAAACACTGAAGCTTTCTTT	CASSVGEGGNTEAFF
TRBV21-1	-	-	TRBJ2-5	TGTGCCAGCAAAGGGGACAGGGGGCCTCAAGAGACCCAGTACTTC	CASKGDRGPQETQYF
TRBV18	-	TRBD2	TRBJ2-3	TGTGCCAGCTCATCCGACTCTAGCGGGACCTCTAGAGGAGATACGCAGTATTTT	CASSSDSSGTSRGDTQYF
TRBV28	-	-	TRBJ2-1	TGTGCCAGCAGTCCAGACTATAGCTCCTACAATGAGCAGTTCTTC	CASSPDYSSYNEQFF
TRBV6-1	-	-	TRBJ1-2	TGTGCCAGCAGTGATGTGGGATTCTATGGCTACACCTTC	CASSDVGFYGYTF
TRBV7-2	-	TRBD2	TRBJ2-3	TGTGCCAGCAGCGGTACCGGGACTAGCGGGTCGGATACGCAGTATTTT	CASSGTGTSGSDTQYF
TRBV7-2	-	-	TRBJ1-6	TGTGCCAGCAGCCTGCAGGGCCGTAATTCACCCCTCCACTTT	CASSLQGRNSPLHF
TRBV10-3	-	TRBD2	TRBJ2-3	TGTGCCATCAGTGACCCGGGACTAGGAATGACAGATACGCAGTATTTT	CAISDPGLGMTDTQYF
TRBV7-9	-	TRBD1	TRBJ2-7	TGTGCCAGCAAGGGGACAGGGGGTTCTAGCGACTCCTACGAGCAGTACTTC	CASKGTGGSSDSYEQYF
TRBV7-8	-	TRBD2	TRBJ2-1	TGTGCCAGCAGCTTTAGACTAGCGGGAGCCAATGAGCAGTTCTTC	CASSFRLAGANEQFF
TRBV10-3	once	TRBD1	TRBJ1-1	TGTGCCATCAGTACCGGGACAGGATCTGGGGAAGCTTTCTTT	CAISTGTGSGEAFF
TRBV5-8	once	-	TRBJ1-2	TGTGCCAGCAGCTTTGTCCGGTACTCTGGCTACACCTTC	CASSFVRYSGYTF
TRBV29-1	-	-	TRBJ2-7	TGCAGCGTCCCCGGTGGTCCTAGCTCCTACGAGCAGTACTTC	CSVPGGPSSYEQYF
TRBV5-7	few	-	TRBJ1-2	TGTGCCAGCAGCTTGTTTTTGGACAGCTATGGCTACACCTTC	CASSLFLDSYGYTF
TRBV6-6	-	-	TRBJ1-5	TGTGCCAGCAGTGGGATACCAATGCTGGCCCAGCATTTT	CASSGIPMLAQHF
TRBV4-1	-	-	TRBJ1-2	TGCGCCAGCAGCCGGATGGGGGAAGGCTACACCTTC	CASSRMGEGYTF
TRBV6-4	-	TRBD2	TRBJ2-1	TGTGCCAGCGTAGCGGGAGGGGAGAATGAGCAGTTCTTC	CASVAGGENEQFF
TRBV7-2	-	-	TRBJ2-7	TGTGCCAGCAGCTCACACTACTCCTACGAGCAGTACTTC	CASSSHYSYEQYF
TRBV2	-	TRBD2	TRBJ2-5	TGTGCCAGCAGTGAGGGGGGGAGCCAAGAGACCCAGTACTTC	CASSEGGSQETQYF
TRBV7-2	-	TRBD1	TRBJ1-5	TGTGCCAGCAGCCTGACAGGGGGTATTCAGCCCCAGCATTTT	CASSLTGGIQPQHF
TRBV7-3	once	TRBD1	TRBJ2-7	TGTGCCAGCAGCTTAAGTCATCCAGTGGGACAGGGGGTTCAAGAGCAGTACTTC	CASSLSHPVGQGVQEQYF
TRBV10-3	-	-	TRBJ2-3	TGTGCCATCAGTACAGGGAGCACAGATACGCAGTATTTT	CAISTGSTDTQYF
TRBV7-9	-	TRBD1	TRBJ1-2	TGTGCCAGCAGCTTAGGGGCCGGGACAGGGTACTATGGCTACACCTTC	CASSLGAGTGYYGYTF
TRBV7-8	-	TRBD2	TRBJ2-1	TGTGCCAGCAGCTTAGTACTAGCGGGAGGGCACAATGAGCAGTTCTTC	CASSLVLAGGHNEQFF
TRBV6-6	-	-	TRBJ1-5	TGTGCCAGCAGGGCGAATAGCAATCAGCCCCAGCATTTT	CASRANSNQPQHF
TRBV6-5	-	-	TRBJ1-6	TGTGCCAGCAGCCCCAAGTGGCAGGGGAATTCACCCCTCCACTTT	CASSPKWQGNSPLHF
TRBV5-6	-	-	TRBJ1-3	TGTGCCAGCAGCTTGGCCCCGACAGTGAGATCTGGAAACACCATATATTTT	CASSLAPTVRSGNTIYF
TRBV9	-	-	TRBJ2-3	TGTGCCAGCAGCTCCCCGGGGGGCACAGATACGCAGTATTTT	CASSSPGGTDTQYF
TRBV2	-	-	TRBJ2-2	TGTGCCAGCAGGACCCTAGGGGAGGGGGAGCTGTTTTTT	CASRTLGEGELFF
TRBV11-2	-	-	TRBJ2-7	TGTGCCAGCAGCCCAGGTTGGTCGGGAGAGCAGTACTTC	CASSPGWSGEQYF
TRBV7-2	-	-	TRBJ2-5	TGTGCCAGCAGCGTGGGGTTGGGTGAGACCCAGTACTTC	CASSVGLGETQYF
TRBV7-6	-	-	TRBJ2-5	TGTGCCAGCAGCTTAGAAGGACAGAAGGGTCGCGAGACCCAGTACTTC	CASSLEGQKGRETQYF
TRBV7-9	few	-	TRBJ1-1	TGTGCCAGCAGCAGAGAGGCAGGGTTTTACGACACTGAAGCTTTCTTT	CASSREAGFYDTEAFF
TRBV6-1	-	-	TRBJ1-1	TGTGCCAGCAGTGGCATGGGCCATTCTGAAGCTTTCTTT	CASSGMGHSEAFF
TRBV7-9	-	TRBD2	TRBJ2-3	TGTGCCAGCAGCTCCGGGACAGTAGCGGGAGGTGTAGATACGCAGTATTTT	CASSSGTVAGGVDTQYF
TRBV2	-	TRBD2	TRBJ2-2	TGTGCCAGCAGAACCCTAGCGGGGATAAACACCGGGGAGCTGTTTTTT	CASRTLAGINTGELFF
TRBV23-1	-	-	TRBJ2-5	TGCGCCAGCGACCGGGAAGGGAAGACGCAAGAGACCCAGTACTTC	CASDREGKTQETQYF
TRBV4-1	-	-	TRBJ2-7	TGCGCCAGCAGCCAGGAAGGGGGCTACGAGCAGTACTTC	CASSQEGGYEQYF
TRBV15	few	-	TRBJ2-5	TGTGCCACCAGCAGTCAAGGACAGAGAGAGACCCAGTACTTC	CATSSQGQRETQYF
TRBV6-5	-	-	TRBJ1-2	TGTGCCAGCAGCCGCCCTTTCTATGGCTACACCTTC	CASSRPFYGYTF
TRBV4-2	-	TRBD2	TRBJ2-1	TGTGCCAGCCTAGCGGGGAGAAAGGAAGGGGAGCAGTTCTTC	CASLAGRKEGEQFF
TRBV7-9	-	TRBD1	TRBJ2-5	TGTGCCAGCAGCTTAATTGAGGGGGCGTTCGCAGAGACCCAGTACTTC	CASSLIEGAFAETQYF
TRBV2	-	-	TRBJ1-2	TGTGCCAGCAGTGTCGGTTTTCGGGCGTCTGGGGGCTATGGCTACACCTTC	CASSVGFRASGGYGYTF
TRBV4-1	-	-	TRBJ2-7	TGCGCCAGCAGCCAAGATATACCTGTAAGTCGTTACGAGCAGTACTTC	CASSQDIPVSRYEQYF
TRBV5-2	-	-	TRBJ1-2	TGCGCCAGCAGCCACGGGGACACCGACTATGGCTACACCTTC	CASSHGDTDYGYTF
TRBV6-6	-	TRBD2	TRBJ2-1	TGTGCCAGCAGTCGGGGACTAGCGGGATCGGATGAGCAGTTCTTC	CASSRGLAGSDEQFF
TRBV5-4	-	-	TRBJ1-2	TGTGCCAGCAGCTTGGCCGAGGTTGGTGGGGGCTACACCTTC	CASSLAEVGGGYTF
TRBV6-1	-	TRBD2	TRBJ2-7	TGTGCCAGCAGTGCTCTAACTAGCGGGGGGGGCGAGCAGTACTTC	CASSALTSGGGEQYF
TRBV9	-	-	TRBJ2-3	TGTGCCAGCAGCGTAGGGGGTGGGGCAACGGGAGATACGCAGTATTTT	CASSVGGGATGDTQYF
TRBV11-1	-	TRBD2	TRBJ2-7	TGTGCCAGCAGCTGGGGACTAGCGGGGGCAGGGGAATGTCATAGTCAGTACTTC	CASSWGLAGAGECHSQYF
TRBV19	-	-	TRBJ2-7	TGTGCCAGTAGTGGGGCGGGGGCGGCCTACGAGCAGTACTTC	CASSGAGAAYEQYF
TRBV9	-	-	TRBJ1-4	TGTGCCAGCAGCCCATACAGGGTGCCCCCCCCAGGGGAAAAACTGTTTTTT	CASSPYRVPPPGEKLFF
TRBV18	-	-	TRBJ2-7	TGTGCCAGCTCACCCGATCTAGAACGGTACGAGCAGTACTTC	CASSPDLERYEQYF
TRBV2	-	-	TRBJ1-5	TGTGCCAGCAGCTCCCGGGACGTCAATCAGCCCCAGCATTTT	CASSSRDVNQPQHF
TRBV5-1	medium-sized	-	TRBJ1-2	TGCGCCAGCAGCTTTCGGGGGGACTATGGCTACACCTTC	CASSFRGDYGYTF